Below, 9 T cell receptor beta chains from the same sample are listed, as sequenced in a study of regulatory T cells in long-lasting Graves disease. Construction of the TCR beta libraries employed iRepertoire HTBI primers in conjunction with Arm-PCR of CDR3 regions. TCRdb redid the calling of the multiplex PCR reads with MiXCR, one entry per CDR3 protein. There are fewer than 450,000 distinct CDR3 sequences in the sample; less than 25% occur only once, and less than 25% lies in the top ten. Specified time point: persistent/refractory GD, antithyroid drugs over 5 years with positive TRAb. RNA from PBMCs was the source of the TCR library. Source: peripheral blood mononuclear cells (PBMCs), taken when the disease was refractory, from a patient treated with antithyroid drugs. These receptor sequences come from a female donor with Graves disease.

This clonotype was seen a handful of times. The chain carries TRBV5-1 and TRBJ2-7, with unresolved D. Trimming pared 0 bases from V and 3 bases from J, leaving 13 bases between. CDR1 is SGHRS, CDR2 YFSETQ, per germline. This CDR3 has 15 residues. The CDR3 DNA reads TGCGCCAGCAGCTTGGAGGTGGGTTTTTACTACGAGCAGTACTTC. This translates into CASSLEVGFYYEQYF.

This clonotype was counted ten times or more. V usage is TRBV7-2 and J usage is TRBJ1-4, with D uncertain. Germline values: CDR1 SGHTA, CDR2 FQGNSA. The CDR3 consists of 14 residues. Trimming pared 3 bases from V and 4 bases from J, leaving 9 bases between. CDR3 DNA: TGTGCCAGCAGCTTGGACGGAAATAATGAAAAACTGTTTTTT. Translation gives CASSLDGNNEKLFF.

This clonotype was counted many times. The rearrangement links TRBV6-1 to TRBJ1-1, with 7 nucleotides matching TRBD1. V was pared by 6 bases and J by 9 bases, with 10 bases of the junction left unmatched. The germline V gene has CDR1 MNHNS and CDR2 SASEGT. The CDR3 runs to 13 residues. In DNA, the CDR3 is TGTGCCAGCAGCGGGGGAACGGGACAGCAAGCTTTCTTT. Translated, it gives CASSGGTGQQAFF.

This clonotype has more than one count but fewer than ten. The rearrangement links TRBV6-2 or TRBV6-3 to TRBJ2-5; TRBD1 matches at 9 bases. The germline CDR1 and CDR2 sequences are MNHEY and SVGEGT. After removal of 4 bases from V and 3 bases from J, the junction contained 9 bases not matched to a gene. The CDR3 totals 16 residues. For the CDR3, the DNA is TGTGCCAGCAGTTTAAAACCGGGACAGGGAGAAGAGACCCAGTACTTC. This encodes CASSLKPGQGEETQYF.

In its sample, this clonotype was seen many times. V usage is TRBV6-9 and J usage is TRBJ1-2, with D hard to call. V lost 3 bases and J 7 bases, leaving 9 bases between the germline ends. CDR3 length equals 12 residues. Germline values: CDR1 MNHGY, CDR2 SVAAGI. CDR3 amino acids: CASSYPVIGYTF. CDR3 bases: TGTGCCAGCAGTTACCCCGTGATTGGCTACACCTTC.

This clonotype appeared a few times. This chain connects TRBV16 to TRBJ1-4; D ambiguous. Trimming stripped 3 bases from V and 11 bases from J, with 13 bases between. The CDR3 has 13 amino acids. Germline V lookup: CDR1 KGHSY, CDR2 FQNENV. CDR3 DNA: TGTGCCAGCAGCCAGTCCATGGATAGGAAACTGTTTTTT. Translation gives CASSQSMDRKLFF.

The CDR3 reads CASRNRDSSGEQYF. For the CDR3, the DNA is TGTGCCAGCAGGAACCGGGACAGCTCGGGGGAGCAGTACTTC. The chain employs TRBV28 and TRBJ2-7, with 7 bases lining up with TRBD1. Germline V CDR1 and CDR2: MDHEN, SYDVKM. The length of the CDR3 is 14 residues. V dropped 6 bases and J dropped 7; count of bases not matched to a gene: 12.

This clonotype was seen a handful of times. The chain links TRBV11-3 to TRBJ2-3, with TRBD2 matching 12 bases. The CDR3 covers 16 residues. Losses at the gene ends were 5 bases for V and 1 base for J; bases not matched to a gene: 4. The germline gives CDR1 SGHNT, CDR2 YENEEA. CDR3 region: CASSPRTSGGTDTQYF. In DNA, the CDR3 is TGTGCCAGCAGCCCCCGGACTAGCGGGGGCACAGATACGCAGTATTTT.

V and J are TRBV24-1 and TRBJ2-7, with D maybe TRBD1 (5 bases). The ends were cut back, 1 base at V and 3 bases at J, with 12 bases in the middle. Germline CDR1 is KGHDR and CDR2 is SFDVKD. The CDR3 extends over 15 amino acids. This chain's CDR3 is CATSDFRQTLYEQYF. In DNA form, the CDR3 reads TGTGCCACCAGTGATTTTCGACAGACACTCTACGAGCAGTACTTC.